Detailed here is one T cell receptor beta chain. No antigen is known for it. Both 60 Vbeta primers and 13 Jbeta primers went into the PCR. The repertoire was sequenced with immunoSEQ multiplex PCR; TCRdb's copy has only in-frame clones and lacks some. Among roughly 200,000 clones listed, under 9.5% were seen once. The sample belongs to a study of cytomegalovirus exposure and HLA in healthy donors. At the level of the study: Membership in the Caucasian-associated ancestry cluster was found for 81% of roughly 360 genotyped donors. Overall study findings and caveats: The authors later linked a missense DCLRE1C variant to TCR beta V- and J-gene trimming. Fewer N-insertions than the roughly 630-donor mean were reportedly shown by an Asian-associated ancestry cluster in a later analysis. Sequencing had likely introduced a cluster of highly shared sequence variants as an artifact.

Trimming cost V 10 bases and J 3 bases, with 13 bases left between them. Germline CDR1 reads SGDLS; CDR2 reads YYNGEE. The CDR3 covers 13 residues. The genes are TRBV9 and TRBJ1-4; D might be TRBD1 (6 bases). The clonotype originates from a woman aged 25 to 39 in good health and CMV-seropositive. Sequencing input: PBMCs. The CDR3 coding sequence is TGTGCCGCTAAGAGGACAGCTAATGAAAAACTGTTTTTT. It specifies CAAKRTANEKLFF.